This TCR beta chain emerged from a study of blood T cells in healthy people across ages. Germline V gene lookup returns CDR1 MNHEY and CDR2 SVGAGI. The CDR3 covers 16 residues. Trimming at V came to 7 bases and at J to 2 bases, leaving 11 bases not matched to a gene. Alongside a J-beta primer mix, a sample-barcoded 5' primer served in a second PCR lasting roughly 7 to 12 cycles. TCRdb reprocessed the 5' RACE reads via MiXCR and lists one record per CDR3 protein. Of around 2 million distinct CDR3 sequences listed, 39% are singletons. In each sample, at least 6 million PBMCs were isolated. The clonotype was recovered from a human donor in good health. This chain links TRBV6-5 with TRBJ1-5; TRBD1 matches at 7 bases. The sequenced sample consisted of blood. DNA for the CDR3: TGTGCCAGCACCCCGGACAGGCTCATTCGCAATCAGCCCCAGCATTTT. Encoded protein: CASTPDRLIRNQPQHF.